The 21 T cell receptor beta chains below were found in one sample sequenced in a study of blood T cell repertoires in COVID-19. Measured with immunoSEQ multiplex PCR; TCRdb has only the in-frame clones, and not every one. The sample shows about 200,000 clones, just under 85% of them seen only once. Sequencing input: peripheral blood. These receptors all stem from a man in his 60s with COVID-19, enrolled during active disease.

This clone came up a few times. V usage is TRBV7-2 and J usage is TRBJ1-2, with D possibly matching TRBD1 (5 bases). The CDR3 covers 17 residues. V was cut by 6 bases and J by 5 bases, with 25 bases left in between. Germline loops: CDR1 SGHTA, CDR2 FQGNSA. The CDR3 reads CASSVAQGPYRPYGYTF. DNA of the CDR3: TGTGCCAGCAGTGTGGCCCAGGGCCCGTATCGACCATATGGCTACACCTTC.

V and J are TRBV2 and TRBJ1-2; D remains unclear. The ends were cut back, 5 bases at V and 4 bases at J, with 11 bases in the middle. The germline V gene encodes CDR1 SNHLY and CDR2 FYNNEI. This CDR3 has 13 amino acids. CDR3 sequence: CASSSRGLYGYTF. CDR3 nucleotide sequence: TGTGCCAGCAGTTCCCGGGGTCTCTATGGCTACACCTTC.

V is TRBV6-2 or TRBV6-3 and J is TRBJ1-5; 7 nucleotides agree with TRBD1. V dropped 5 bases and J dropped 0; count of bases not matched to a gene: 13. CDR1 and CDR2 (germline): MNHEY, SVGEGT. CDR3 size: 18 residues. The CDR3: CASSPRDRLIHSNQPQHF. The CDR3 region has the DNA TGTGCCAGCAGTCCACGGGACAGACTAATTCATAGCAATCAGCCCCAGCATTTT.

On this clone itself: The junction does not match germline at one end; this may be a read error. V gene TRBV3-1 (or the pseudogene TRBV3-2) combines with J gene TRBJ2-4; D is perhaps TRBD1 (5 bases). The germline gives CDR1 LGHDT, CDR2 YNNKEL (reference sequence). The CDR3 has 15 amino acids. CDR3 residues: CASSQDHGARNIQYF. The CDR3 region has the DNA TGTGCCAGCAGTCAAGACCATGGGGCGAGAAACATTCAGTACTTC.

The rearrangement links TRBV24-1 to TRBJ1-2; 9 nucleotides align to TRBD1. CDR3 length: 14 amino acids. Germline assignment: CDR1 KGHDR and CDR2 SFDVKD. V dropped 3 bases and J dropped 8; count of bases not matched to a gene: 6. The CDR3 loop reads CATSDPGQGSGYTF. The CDR3 DNA sequence: TGTGCCACCAGTGATCCGGGACAGGGCAGCGGCTACACCTTC.

The table lists this clone with a few counts. The chain uses TRBV4-2 and TRBJ1-2, with TRBD1 identical over 8 bases. Per germline, CDR1 LGHNA and CDR2 YNFKEQ. The CDR3 sequence is 14 residues long. Losses at the gene ends were 1 base for V and 8 bases for J; bases not matched to a gene: 6. CDR3 residues: CASSQADRGQGYTF. The CDR3 region has the DNA TGTGCCAGCAGCCAAGCCGACAGGGGTCAGGGCTACACCTTC.

This clone was found a few times. The genes are TRBV6-5 and TRBJ1-6; 9 bases are a match to TRBD1. This CDR3 is 16 amino acids long. The germline gives CDR1 MNHEY, CDR2 SVGAGI. V gave up 2 bases and J gave up 6 bases; unmatched junction bases: 5. The DNA for the CDR3 is TGTGCCAGCAGTTACGGGGACAGGGCCTCTAATTCACCCCTCCACTTT. Residues: CASSYGDRASNSPLHF.

In DNA, the CDR3 is TGTGCCATCAGCCGCGCCGGGACAGGGGATAGGATCGCCGGGGAGCTGTTTTTT. Translation gives CAISRAGTGDRIAGELFF. The chain recombines TRBV10-3 with TRBJ2-2; the match to TRBD1 covers 10 bases. J was trimmed by 6 bases and V by 6 bases; bases with no gene match: 16. Germline loops: CDR1 ENHRY, CDR2 SYGVKD. The CDR3 contains 18 residues.

This clone came up a few times. The chain joins TRBV4-2 to TRBJ2-1, with a tentative D call TRBD2 (6 bases). Trimming left V 0 bases short and J 2 bases short, with 11 bases between. The germline V gene encodes CDR1 LGHNA and CDR2 YNFKEQ. The CDR3 is 16 amino acids. The CDR3 DNA sequence: TGTGCCAGCAGCCAAGATACGGCGGGAACCTACAATGAGCAGTTCTTC. Translating it yields CASSQDTAGTYNEQFF.

The gene calls are TRBV11-2 and TRBJ1-5; 10 nucleotides align to TRBD1. V lost 5 bases, J lost 3 bases, and 7 bases stayed unmatched. The CDR3 sequence is 16 residues long. Germline CDR1 SGHAT, CDR2 FQNNGV. The DNA of the CDR3 is TGTGCCAGCAGCCTCCGGGACAGGGGATTCAATCAGCCCCAGCATTTT. Translation: CASSLRDRGFNQPQHF.

The chain carries TRBV9 and TRBJ2-2; 7 nucleotides line up with TRBD1. Germline V CDR1 and CDR2: SGDLS, YYNGEE. The CDR3 sequence is 16 residues long. J gave up 5 bases and V 3 bases, and 10 bases lay outside the gene matches. DNA for the CDR3: TGTGCCAGCAGCGCCGGACAGGACCAGGGAACCGGGGAGCTGTTTTTT. Protein: CASSAGQDQGTGELFF.

The chain uses TRBV19 and TRBJ1-2, with D unclear. CDR3 length: 13 amino acids. V gave up 0 bases and J gave up 4 bases, with 6 bases separating them. Germline V gives CDR1 LNHDA, CDR2 SQIVND (reference sequence). The CDR3 loop reads CASSIDGVYGYTF. As DNA, the CDR3 is TGTGCCAGTAGTATAGACGGTGTCTATGGCTACACCTTC.

The genes are TRBV7-7 and TRBJ2-1; 8 bases are shared with TRBD2. The CDR3 is 14 amino acids. Trimming at V came to 6 bases and at J to 6 bases, leaving 7 bases not matched to a gene. Germline loops: CDR1 SSHAT, CDR2 FNYEAQ (reference sequence). In nucleotides, the CDR3 is TGTGCCAGCAGTCGGGGGGGCTCGGGCAATGAGCAGTTCTTC. Translated, it gives CASSRGGSGNEQFF.

The CDR3 loop reads CASSFLSGQGFVEQYF. Written as DNA, the CDR3 is TGTGCCAGCAGCTTCTTGTCGGGACAGGGATTCGTCGAGCAGTACTTC. The chain uses TRBV11-2 and TRBJ2-7; 9 bases map to TRBD1. This CDR3 has 16 residues. The junction had 12 bases not matched to a gene; V was cut back by 3 bases and J by 6 bases. In germline, CDR1 is SGHAT, CDR2 FQNNGV.

The rearrangement joins TRBV24-1 to TRBJ2-5, with TRBD2 as a possible D gene (6 bases). The CDR3 spans 17 residues. With 7 bases removed from V and 5 bases from J, the gap between germline ends came to 25 bases. Germline assignment: CDR1 KGHDR and CDR2 SFDVKD. In DNA form, the CDR3 reads TGTGCCACCAGGGCCTCTGGAGGGGCAGATCGGTCCGAGACCCAGTACTTC. This sequence encodes CATRASGGADRSETQYF.

The J gene is TRBJ2-4, the V gene TRBV18; TRBD2 matches at 7 bases. The length of the CDR3 is 14 residues. The germline V gene encodes CDR1 KGHSH and CDR2 LQKENI. V trimming: 0 bases; J trimming: 8 bases; junction bases outside the gene matches: 4. CDR3 residues: CASSPPGGKDIQYF. The CDR3 DNA follows: TGTGCCAGCTCACCACCGGGGGGGAAGGACATTCAGTACTTC.

This clone was found a few times. V and J are TRBV29-1 and TRBJ1-2; 9 bases align to TRBD1. The CDR3 is 14 residues long. Germline V lookup: CDR1 SQVTM, CDR2 ANQGSEA. The ends lost 0 bases at V and 8 bases at J; junction bases unmatched: 7. The CDR3 DNA reads as TGCAGCGTTGAAGATGGGACAGGGTATTGGGGCTACACCTTC. Translating gives CSVEDGTGYWGYTF.

This sequence joins TRBV4-2 and TRBJ2-1; 15 bases are shared with TRBD2. The CDR3 has 19 residues. V was clipped by 4 bases and J by 0 bases; unmatched bases: 7. CDR1 is LGHNA and CDR2 is YNFKEQ in the germline V gene. The CDR3 bases are TGTGCCAGCAGCCGCGCCGGGACTAGCGGGAGGATCTCCTACAATGAGCAGTTCTTC. Protein sequence: CASSRAGTSGRISYNEQFF.

V and J are TRBV19 and TRBJ2-1, with unresolved D. Germline V CDR1 and CDR2: LNHDA, SQIVND (reference sequence). This CDR3 spans 16 amino acids. Deletions cut 1 base from V and 4 bases from J, with 14 bases between. DNA for the CDR3: TGTGCCAGTAGTATAGGACGACTCCACGTTTACAATGAGCAGTTCTTC. The encoded protein is CASSIGRLHVYNEQFF.

J is TRBJ2-2 and V is TRBV15; 7 bases are a match to TRBD1. CDR1 and CDR2 from the germline V gene are LNHNV and YYDKDF (reference sequence). J lost 5 bases, V lost 7 bases, and 4 bases had no gene match. There are 13 residues in the CDR3. This CDR3 is CATKKQGTGELFF. For the CDR3, the DNA is TGTGCCACCAAGAAACAGGGGACCGGGGAGCTGTTTTTT.

This clone was recorded only once. The V call is TRBV2, the J call TRBJ1-2, with 9 bases that match TRBD1. In germline, CDR1 is SNHLY, CDR2 FYNNEI. The V segment lost 6 bases and the J segment 8 bases; nucleotides outside the gene matches: 7. The CDR3 consists of 13 residues. CDR3 nucleotide sequence: TGTGCCAGCAGGACAACAGGGGGCGCAGGCTACACCTTC. Its translation is CASRTTGGAGYTF. Combining the CDR3 with reference TRBV2 and TRBJ1-2 gives the whole variable domain EPEVTQTPSHQVTQMGQEVILRCVPISNHLYFYWYRQILGQKVEFLVSFYNNEISEKSEIFDDQFSVERPDGSNFTLKIRSTKLEDSAMYFCASRTTGGAGYTFGSGTRLTVV.